This is a list of T cell receptor beta chains from one sample in a study of T cell responses to AZD1222 COVID-19 vaccine. Data came from immunoSEQ multiplex PCR; TCRdb stores just in-frame clones and leaves some out. Among some 70,000 clones, 80% were seen once, and the ten largest hold over 12%. The sample consisted of peripheral blood, taken 28 days after the second AZD1222 dose. These receptor sequences come from an adult who received the AZD1222 COVID-19 vaccine. Each CDR3 is given with its conserved first and last residue. The D gene is left open where the match is weak. Only some rows state a clone size, as once, few, many or a class for expanded clones.

TRBJ2-3 | 12 | NA | TRBV12-3/TRBV12-4 | NA | CASSLGKDTQYF | TGTGCCAGCAGTTTGGGAAAGGATACGCAGTATTTT
TRBJ2-6 | 15 | NA | TRBV9 | NA | CASSVEDSGANVLTF | TGTGCCAGCAGCGTAGAGGACTCTGGGGCCAACGTCCTGACTTTC
TRBJ1-5 | 12 | NA | TRBV5-6 | NA | CASSFLGQPQHF | TGTGCCAGCAGCTTTCTCGGTCAGCCCCAGCATTTT
TRBJ2-5 | 13 | NA | TRBV20-1 | NA | CSASPWGGETQYF | TGCAGTGCTAGTCCCTGGGGCGGGGAGACCCAGTACTTC
TRBJ1-5 | 15 | NA | TRBV5-8 | TRBD1 | CASSRGTENNQPQHF | TGTGCCAGCAGCCGCGGGACAGAGAACAATCAGCCCCAGCATTTT
TRBJ1-2 | 14 | few | TRBV11-2 | NA | CASSLDPGNSGYTF | TGTGCCAGCAGTCTCGATCCAGGGAACTCTGGCTACACCTTC
TRBJ1-2 | 14 | NA | TRBV7-9 | NA | CASSLQGQGSGYTF | TGTGCCAGCAGCTTACAGGGCCAAGGGTCTGGCTACACCTTC
TRBJ1-6 | 13 | NA | TRBV30 | NA | CAWRGLPNSPLHF | TGTGCCTGGAGGGGACTACCTAATTCACCCCTCCACTTT
TRBJ2-7 | 16 | NA | TRBV19 | TRBD2 | CASPHGGLAGFGEQYF | TGTGCCAGCCCTCACGGAGGACTAGCGGGGTTCGGCGAGCAGTACTTC
TRBJ1-2 | 14 | NA | TRBV28 | TRBD1 | CASSLGQGSYGYTF | TGTGCCAGCAGTTTAGGACAGGGTTCCTATGGCTACACCTTC
TRBJ1-2 | 13 | NA | TRBV12-3/TRBV12-4 | NA | CASSRLTAYGYTF | TGTGCCAGCAGCCGCTTGACCGCTTATGGCTACACCTTC
TRBJ1-1 | 14 | NA | TRBV29-1 | TRBD1 | CSVASGTANTEAFF | TGCAGCGTTGCCTCCGGGACAGCGAACACTGAAGCTTTCTTT
TRBJ2-7 | 20 | NA | TRBV4-1 | TRBD1 | CASSQGTPGQGYYFSYEQYF | TGCGCCAGCAGCCAAGGAACACCGGGACAGGGGTATTATTTCTCCTACGAGCAGTACTTC
TRBJ1-3 | 17 | NA | TRBV9 | NA | CASSLTGAILSLDTIYF | TGTGCCAGCAGCTTAACGGGGGCTATTTTGTCCCTAGACACCATATATTTT
TRBJ2-7 | 14 | NA | TRBV7-9 | NA | CASSLGGGSYEQYF | TGTGCCAGCAGCTTAGGAGGAGGGTCCTACGAGCAGTACTTC
TRBJ2-5 | 13 | NA | TRBV19 | NA | CASTRGPQETQYF | TGTGCCAGTACACGGGGTCCCCAAGAGACCCAGTACTTC
TRBJ2-1 | 15 | NA | TRBV18 | NA | CASTAWESSYNEQFF | TGTGCCAGCACGGCCTGGGAGAGCTCCTACAATGAGCAGTTCTTC
TRBJ2-5 | 16 | NA | TRBV7-2 | TRBD2 | CASSTTKGLAGETQYF | TGTGCCAGCAGCACGACAAAAGGACTAGCTGGAGAGACCCAGTACTTC
TRBJ1-4 | 13 | NA | TRBV6-5 | TRBD1 | CASSDRVNEKLFF | TGTGCCAGCAGCGACAGGGTGAATGAAAAACTGTTTTTT
TRBJ1-4 | 16 | NA | TRBV14 | NA | CASLKSRETGDEKLFF | TGTGCCAGCCTGAAGTCTCGGGAAACTGGTGATGAAAAACTGTTTTTT
TRBJ2-2 | 14 | NA | TRBV10-3 | TRBD1 | CAISDGTGTAWLFF | TGTGCCATCAGTGACGGGACAGGAACAGCTTGGCTGTTTTTT
TRBJ2-7 | 12 | NA | TRBV7-9 | NA | CASSLTEFEQYF | TGTGCCAGCAGCCTGACAGAGTTCGAGCAGTACTTC
TRBJ1-1 | 15 | large | TRBV9 | NA | CASNPHGGADTEAFF | TGTGCCAGCAATCCCCATGGAGGCGCGGACACTGAAGCTTTCTTT
TRBJ2-2 | 15 | few | TRBV9 | NA | CASSLSTANTGELFF | TGTGCCAGCAGCTTATCCACAGCGAACACCGGGGAGCTGTTTTTT
TRBJ2-3 | 16 | NA | TRBV10-1 | TRBD2 | CASSDGQAGVTDTQYF | TGCGCCAGCAGTGATGGACAAGCGGGGGTGACAGATACGCAGTATTTT
TRBJ1-6 | 17 | NA | TRBV14 | NA | CASSQVRGAFRNSPLHF | TGTGCCAGCAGCCAAGTAAGAGGGGCCTTCAGAAATTCACCCCTCCACTTT
TRBJ2-3 | 16 | NA | TRBV5-1 | NA | CASSRDVHFGTDTQYF | TGCGCCAGCAGCCGTGATGTTCATTTTGGCACAGATACGCAGTATTTT
TRBJ1-3 | 13 | NA | TRBV29-1 | NA | CSVLAGPGNTIYF | TGCAGCGTCCTCGCAGGGCCTGGAAACACCATATATTTT
TRBJ2-7 | 15 | NA | TRBV5-5 | NA | CASSLAGVSSYEQYF | TGTGCCAGCAGCTTGGCTGGGGTTAGCAGCTACGAGCAGTACTTC
TRBJ1-4 | 13 | NA | TRBV28 | NA | CASSLIRNEKLFF | TGTGCCAGCAGTTTAATCAGAAATGAAAAACTGTTTTTT
TRBJ2-2 | 12 | NA | TRBV30 | TRBD2 | CAWSLAGRELFF | TGTGCCTGGAGTCTAGCGGGGAGGGAGCTGTTTTTT
TRBJ1-2 | 17 | NA | TRBV10-3 | NA | CAISEISWGDSIGGYTF | TGTGCCATCAGTGAAATTAGCTGGGGGGATTCCATAGGGGGCTACACCTTC
TRBJ1-4 | 14 | NA | TRBV5-1 | TRBD1 | CASSLGQGDEKLFF | TGCGCCAGCAGCTTGGGACAGGGGGATGAAAAACTGTTTTTT
TRBJ2-1 | 12 | NA | TRBV19 | NA | CATTQQGDEQFF | TGTGCCACCACACAACAGGGCGATGAGCAGTTCTTC
TRBJ2-1 | 14 | once | TRBV19 | NA | CASSITRLSDEQFF | TGTGCCAGTAGTATCACTAGACTTAGCGATGAGCAGTTCTTC
TRBJ1-2 | 14 | many | TRBV2 | NA | CASSYPGANYGYTF | TGTGCCAGCAGTTACCCCGGGGCTAACTATGGCTACACCTTC
TRBJ1-3 | 14 | NA | TRBV5-4 | NA | CASSQSRSGNTIYF | TGTGCCAGCAGCCAGAGTAGGTCTGGAAACACCATATATTTT
TRBJ1-6 | 14 | NA | TRBV25-1 | NA | CASSAEPVASPLHF | TGTGCCAGCAGTGCTGAACCGGTTGCTTCACCCCTCCACTTT
TRBJ2-1 | 13 | NA | TRBV6-2/TRBV6-3 | NA | CASSLAGYNEQFF | TGTGCCAGCAGTTTGGCCGGATACAATGAGCAGTTCTTC
TRBJ1-2 | 10 | NA | TRBV25-1 | NA | CASRSDGYTF | TGTGCCAGCAGGAGCGATGGCTACACCTTC
TRBJ2-5 | 19 | few | TRBV7-6 | TRBD2 | CASSLAVPGLAGYQETQYF | TGTGCCAGCAGCTTAGCCGTCCCGGGACTAGCGGGGTACCAAGAGACCCAGTACTTC
TRBJ1-1 | 14 | NA | TRBV28 | NA | CASHLGFMNTEAFF | TGTGCCAGCCACTTGGGGTTCATGAACACTGAAGCTTTCTTT
TRBJ2-7 | 17 | once | TRBV5-4 | TRBD2 | CASAKGGLAGDSYEQYF | TGTGCCAGCGCGAAAGGGGGGCTAGCGGGGGACTCCTACGAGCAGTACTTC
TRBJ2-2 | 18 | few | TRBV6-4 | NA | CASSDSGRAGGETGELFF | TGTGCCAGCAGTGACTCTGGGCGAGCCGGGGGTGAAACCGGGGAGCTGTTTTTT
TRBJ1-2 | 15 | few | TRBV19 | NA | CASSSRPMKNYGYTF | TGTGCCAGTAGTTCGCGGCCAATGAAAAACTATGGCTACACCTTC
TRBJ2-5 | 15 | few | TRBV30 | TRBD2 | CAWSAGLAGGGTQYF | TGTGCCTGGAGCGCCGGACTAGCGGGGGGCGGGACCCAGTACTTC